A single sample is the source of the 15 T cell receptor beta chains below, sequenced in a study of cytomegalovirus exposure and HLA in healthy donors. The PCR was carried out with 60 Vbeta primers and 13 Jbeta primers. TCRdb's copy holds only in-frame clones and misses some; the assay was immunoSEQ multiplex PCR. This repertoire includes about 34,000 clones. The sample was PBMCs. Receptors originate from a woman aged 40 to 50 in good health and CMV-seropositive.

CDR3 protein: CASSYAGASGTGELFF. CDR3 in DNA: TGTGCCAGCAGTTACGCGGGGGCGAGCGGCACCGGGGAGCTGTTTTTT. The chain carries TRBV6-5 and TRBJ2-2; a possible D gene is TRBD2 (7 bases). CDR3 length: 16 amino acids. The ends were cut back, 2 bases at V and 4 bases at J, with 14 bases in the middle. Germline CDR1 is MNHEY and CDR2 is SVGAGI.

The chain carries TRBV7-2 and TRBJ2-2, with a tentative D call TRBD2 (5 bases). The length of the CDR3 is 15 residues. Germline values: CDR1 SGHTA, CDR2 FQGNSA. Trimming took 7 bases from V and 8 from J, leaving 20 bases between them. As DNA, the CDR3 is TGTGCCAGCACCCATTACGCGGCGGGTGGTGGGGAGCTGTTTTTT. It encodes CASTHYAAGGGELFF.

The chain carries TRBV29-1 and TRBJ1-2, with 7 positions matching TRBD1. This CDR3 comprises 14 residues. From germline, CDR1 is SQVTM and CDR2 ANQGSEA. V shed 2 bases and J 6 bases; nucleotides not matched to a gene: 9. DNA for the CDR3: TGCAGCGTTGAATTGTCAGGGGGAATGGATGGCTACACCTTC. Amino acids: CSVELSGGMDGYTF.

The V and J genes are TRBV7-9 and TRBJ1-1; D call uncertain. In germline, CDR1 is SEHNR, CDR2 FQNEAQ (reference sequence). V shed 4 bases and J shed 0 bases, with 6 bases lying between them. This CDR3 has 13 amino acids. CDR3 in amino acids: CASSSSMNTEAFF. CDR3 bases: TGTGCCAGCAGCTCGAGTATGAACACTGAAGCTTTCTTT.

CDR3 residues: CASSVAPGQGAGNYGYTF. The CDR3, as DNA: TGTGCCAGCAGCGTAGCTCCGGGACAGGGGGCGGGAAACTATGGCTACACCTTC. V gene TRBV9 combines with J gene TRBJ1-2; 12 bases agree with TRBD1. The CDR3 has 18 residues. Losses at the gene ends were 0 bases for V and 2 bases for J; bases not matched to a gene: 8. Germline assignment: CDR1 SGDLS and CDR2 YYNGEE.

The rearrangement uses TRBV6-5 and TRBJ2-7; TRBD2 agrees at 12 bases. In germline, CDR1 is MNHEY, CDR2 SVGAGI. The CDR3 covers 16 residues. Trimming removed 2 bases from V and 4 bases from J; junction bases left unmatched: 6. The CDR3 coding sequence is TGTGCCAGCAGTTACCAACTAGCGGGAGGCCGATACGAGCAGTACTTC. It specifies CASSYQLAGGRYEQYF.

This rearrangement joins TRBV7-2 to TRBJ2-7, with 11 bases fitting TRBD2. This CDR3 has 15 amino acids. Unmatched junction bases numbered 4, after V lost 5 bases and J lost 1 base. Germline V gene sequence: CDR1 SGHTA, CDR2 FQGNSA. CDR3 sequence: CASSTTSGTSYEQYF. The CDR3, as DNA: TGTGCCAGCAGCACGACTAGCGGGACTTCCTACGAGCAGTACTTC.

V and J are TRBV27 and TRBJ2-5, with D possibly being TRBD2 (6 bases). The DNA end is a closer match to TRBJ2-7, so the J assignment may be wrong. Per the germline V gene, CDR1 is MNHEY and CDR2 is SMNVEV (reference sequence). The CDR3 is 16 amino acids. CDR3 residues: CASSLISGTGTYEQYF. The CDR3 region has the DNA TGTGCCAGCAGTTTAATATCCGGGACTGGTACCTACGAGCAGTACTTC.

About this clone itself: Since no conserved phenylalanine or tryptophan closes the CDR3, a read error is the likely cause. The DNA is left out, because the CDR3 cannot be placed on it with certainty; the CDR3 is given as TCRdb lists it. This chain joins TRBV6-1 and TRBJ2-7; the D call TRBD1 from the table was never checked on the DNA. The CDR3 length is 10 residues, termini included. Germline CDR1 is MNHNS and CDR2 is SASEGT. This CDR3 is CASSVPGQNA.

The chain combines TRBV18 with TRBJ2-7; 10 nucleotides align to TRBD1. The CDR3 loop spans 14 amino acids. V was pared by 1 base and J by 5 bases, with 2 bases of the junction left unmatched. The germline gives CDR1 KGHSH, CDR2 LQKENI. The CDR3 reads CASSPLGQGDEQYF. The CDR3, as DNA: TGTGCCAGCTCACCACTTGGACAGGGGGACGAGCAGTACTTC. The full variable domain, rest sourced from reference TRBV18 and TRBJ2-7, is NAGVMQNPRHLVRRRGQEARLRCSPMKGHSHVYWYRQLPEEGLKFMVYLQKENIIDESGMPKERFSAEFPKEGPSILRIQQVVRGDSAAYFCASSPLGQGDEQYFGPGTRLTVT.

The chain has TRBV6-5 and TRBJ2-5, with 7 bases fitting TRBD2. Near its end, the DNA agrees better with TRBJ2-7, so the J call may be wrong. Germline lookup yields CDR1 MNHEY and CDR2 SVGAGI. This CDR3 has 14 amino acids. CDR3 bases: TGTGCCAGCAGTCCCCAGGGAGGGGCCTACGAGCAGTACTTC. It yields the protein CASSPQGGAYEQYF.

This chain's CDR3 is CASSSKPGQGIRYF. CDR3 nucleotides: TGTGCCAGCAGTTCCAAACCCGGTCAGGGGATTAGGTACTTC. The chain employs TRBV27 and TRBJ2-7; TRBD1 might be the D (6 bases). Germline V gene lookup returns CDR1 MNHEY and CDR2 SMNVEV (reference sequence). The CDR3 covers 14 residues. Trimming shortened V by 4 bases and J by 12 bases, and 22 bases separated the two germline ends.

J is TRBJ1-5 and V is TRBV4-2, with D tentatively TRBD1 (6 bases). Looked up from germline, CDR1 is LGHNA and CDR2 is YNFKEQ. The V and J ends lost 2 bases and 0 bases respectively, with 14 bases between them. The CDR3 extends over 17 amino acids. CDR3 DNA: TGTGCCAGCAGCCAACCTCAGGGGCTGGGTAGCAATCAGCCCCAGCATTTT. Amino acids: CASSQPQGLGSNQPQHF.

The chain combines TRBV28 with TRBJ1-1; tentatively, D is TRBD1 (6 bases). Germline CDR1 and CDR2: MDHEN and SYDVKM. The CDR3 is made up of 17 amino acids. V was cut by 4 bases and J by 4 bases, with 22 bases left in between. The DNA for the CDR3 is TGTGCCAGCAGTTATGGACAGCCGGCAATAGTGGCCACTGAAGCTTTCTTT. The encoded protein is CASSYGQPAIVATEAFF.

The chain combines TRBV15 with TRBJ1-1, with TRBD1 matching 7 bases. Germline V gene lookup returns CDR1 LNHNV and CDR2 YYDKDF (reference sequence). V gave up 5 bases and J gave up 1 base; unmatched junction bases: 4. The CDR3 spans 14 residues. The CDR3 spells CATSRQGQNTEAFF. The CDR3 nucleotides are TGTGCCACCAGCCGACAGGGACAGAACACTGAAGCTTTCTTT.